These 7 T cell receptor beta chains were sequenced from one sample in a study of blood T cell repertoires in COVID-19. TCRdb's table, derived via immunoSEQ multiplex PCR, lists solely in-frame clones and lacks some. The table lists around 500,000 clones, approximately 83% of them singletons. Sequenced sample: peripheral blood. The receptors derive from a human donor in a cohort sampled during active COVID-19.

The V call is TRBV15, the J call TRBJ2-1; 10 nucleotides line up with TRBD2. The length of the CDR3 is 15 residues. CDR1 and CDR2 (germline): LNHNV, YYDKDF (reference sequence). J was trimmed by 2 bases and V by 4 bases; bases with no gene match: 2. This chain's CDR3 is CATSTGLAAYNEQFF. The CDR3 bases are TGTGCCACCAGCACCGGACTAGCGGCCTACAATGAGCAGTTCTTC. Together with reference TRBV15 and TRBJ2-1, the CDR3 gives the full variable domain: DAMVIQNPRYQVTQFGKPVTLSCSQTLNHNVMYWYQQKSSQAPKLLFHYYDKDFNNEADTPDNFQSRRPNTSFCFLDIRSPGLGDTAMYLCATSTGLAAYNEQFFGPGTRLTVL.

This rearrangement joins TRBV5-1 to TRBJ2-7; 11 bases agree with TRBD2. The germline V gene has CDR1 SGHRS and CDR2 YFSETQ. The CDR3 totals 14 residues. Trimming cost V 4 bases and J 6 bases; bases outside gene matches: 6. The chain's CDR3 is CASSMTSGKAEQYF. CDR3 nucleotide sequence: TGCGCCAGCAGCATGACTAGCGGGAAGGCCGAGCAGTACTTC.

The chain combines TRBV7-8 with TRBJ2-5; 13 bases line up with TRBD2. This CDR3 is built from 15 residues. V shed 5 bases and J 4 bases; nucleotides not matched to a gene: 4. Germline CDR1 reads SGHVS; CDR2 reads FQNEAQ. The CDR3 DNA reads TGTGCCAGCAGCCTTAGACTAGCGGGAGGAGAGACCCAGTACTTC. Translation: CASSLRLAGGETQYF.

The chain couples TRBV30 to TRBJ1-6; 7 nucleotides match TRBD1. From germline, CDR1 is GTSNPN and CDR2 SVGIG (reference sequence). The CDR3 covers 15 residues. With V trimmed by 0 bases and J by 7 bases, 6 bases remained unmatched. This CDR3 reads CAWSVSAGGNSPLHF. Written as DNA, the CDR3 is TGTGCCTGGAGTGTTTCGGCAGGGGGGAATTCACCCCTCCACTTT.

V usage is TRBV3-1 (or the pseudogene TRBV3-2) and J usage is TRBJ2-4; 7 bases agree with TRBD1. Germline V lookup: CDR1 LGHDT, CDR2 YNNKEL (reference sequence). The CDR3 contains 15 residues. Trimming removed 4 bases from V and 2 bases from J; junction bases left unmatched: 5. CDR3 sequence (DNA): TGTGCCAGCAGCCCTCCGGGACAGTCCAAAAACATTCAGTACTTC. Its protein product is CASSPPGQSKNIQYF.

This clone has just a few counts. The chain uses TRBV28 and TRBJ1-5; 9 nucleotides agree with TRBD1. Germline V gene lookup returns CDR1 MDHEN and CDR2 SYDVKM. The CDR3 contains 16 residues. The V and J ends lost 10 bases and 4 bases, in that order; junction bases with no gene match: 14. The CDR3 sequence: CATVIQGAYGNQPQHF. CDR3 nucleotides: TGTGCCACCGTTATACAGGGGGCATATGGGAATCAGCCCCAGCATTTT.

The table lists this clone with a few counts. This sequence joins TRBV7-8 and TRBJ2-2, with no clear D. CDR1 is SGHVS, CDR2 FQNEAQ, per germline. This CDR3 contains 14 residues. V shed 3 bases and J shed 1 base, with 6 bases lying between them. The CDR3 DNA follows: TGTGCCAGCAGCTTTACAGAGAACACCGGGGAGCTGTTTTTT. Protein: CASSFTENTGELFF.